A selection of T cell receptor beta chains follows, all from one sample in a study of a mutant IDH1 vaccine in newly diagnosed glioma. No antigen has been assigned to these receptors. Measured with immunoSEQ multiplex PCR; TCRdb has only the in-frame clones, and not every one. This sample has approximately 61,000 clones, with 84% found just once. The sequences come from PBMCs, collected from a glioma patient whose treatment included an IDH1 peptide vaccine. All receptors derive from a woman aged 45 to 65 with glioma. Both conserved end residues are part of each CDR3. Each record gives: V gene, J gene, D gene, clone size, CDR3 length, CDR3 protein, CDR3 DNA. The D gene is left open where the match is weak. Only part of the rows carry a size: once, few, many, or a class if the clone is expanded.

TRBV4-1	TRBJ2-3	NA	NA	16	CASSQVAGSGTDTQYF	TGCGCCAGCAGCCAAGTTGCGGGGAGTGGCACAGATACGCAGTATTTT
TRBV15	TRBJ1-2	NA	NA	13	CATSQGANYGYTF	TGTGCCACCAGCCAAGGGGCTAACTATGGCTACACCTTC
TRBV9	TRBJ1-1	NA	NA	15	CASSEGGQLNTEAFF	TGTGCCAGCAGCGAGGGTGGGCAGTTGAACACTGAAGCTTTCTTT
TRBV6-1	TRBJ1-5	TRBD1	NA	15	CASSNTGGNNQPQHF	TGTGCCAGCAGTAATACAGGGGGCAACAATCAGCCCCAGCATTTT
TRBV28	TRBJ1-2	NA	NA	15	CASSLRGGLVGGYTF	TGTGCCAGCAGTTTAAGGGGAGGACTGGTGGGTGGCTACACCTTC
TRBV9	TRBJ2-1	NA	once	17	CASSVGLRDTGGGEQFF	TGTGCCAGCAGCGTAGGCCTCCGGGACACCGGAGGTGGTGAGCAGTTCTTC
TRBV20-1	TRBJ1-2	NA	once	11	CSAREVWGFTF	TGCAGTGCTAGAGAGGTTTGGGGATTCACCTTC
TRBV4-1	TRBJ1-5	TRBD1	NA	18	CASSRTGTGVEEDQPQHF	TGCGCCAGCAGCCGAACCGGGACAGGGGTAGAGGAGGATCAGCCCCAGCATTTT
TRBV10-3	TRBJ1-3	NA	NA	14	CASGGGSSGNTIYF	TGTGCCTCGGGAGGGGGTAGCTCTGGAAACACCATATATTTT
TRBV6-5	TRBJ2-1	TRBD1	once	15	CASIRGPSSYNEQFF	TGTGCCAGCATCAGGGGGCCTAGCTCCTACAATGAGCAGTTCTTC